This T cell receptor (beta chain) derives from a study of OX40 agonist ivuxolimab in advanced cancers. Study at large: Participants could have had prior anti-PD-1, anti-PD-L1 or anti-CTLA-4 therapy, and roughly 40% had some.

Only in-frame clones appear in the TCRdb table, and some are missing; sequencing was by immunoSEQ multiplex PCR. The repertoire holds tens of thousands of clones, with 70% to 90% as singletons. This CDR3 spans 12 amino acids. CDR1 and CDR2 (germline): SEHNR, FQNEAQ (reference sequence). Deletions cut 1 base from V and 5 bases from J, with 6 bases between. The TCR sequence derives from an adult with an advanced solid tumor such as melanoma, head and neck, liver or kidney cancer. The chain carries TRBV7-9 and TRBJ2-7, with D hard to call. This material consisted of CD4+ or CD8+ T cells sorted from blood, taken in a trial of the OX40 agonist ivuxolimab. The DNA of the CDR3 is TGTGCCAGCAGCTTAGATCGGAACGAGCAGTACTTC. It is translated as CASSLDRNEQYF.